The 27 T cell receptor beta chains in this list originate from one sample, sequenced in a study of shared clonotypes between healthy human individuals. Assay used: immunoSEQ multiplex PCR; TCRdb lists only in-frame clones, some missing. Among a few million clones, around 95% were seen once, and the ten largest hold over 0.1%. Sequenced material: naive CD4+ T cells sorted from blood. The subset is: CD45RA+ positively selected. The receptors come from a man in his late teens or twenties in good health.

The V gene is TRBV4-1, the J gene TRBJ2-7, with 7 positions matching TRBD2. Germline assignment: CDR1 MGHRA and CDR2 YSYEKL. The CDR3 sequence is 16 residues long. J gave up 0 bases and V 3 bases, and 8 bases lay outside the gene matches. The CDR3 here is CASSHNGAGDSYEQYF. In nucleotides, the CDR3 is TGCGCCAGCAGCCACAATGGCGCGGGGGACTCCTACGAGCAGTACTTC.

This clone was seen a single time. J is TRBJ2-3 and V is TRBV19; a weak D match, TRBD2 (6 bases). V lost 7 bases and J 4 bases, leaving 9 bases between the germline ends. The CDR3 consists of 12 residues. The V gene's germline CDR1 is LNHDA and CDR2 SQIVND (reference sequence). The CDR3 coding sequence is TGTGCCAGTACCCGGGAGTCAGATACGCAGTATTTT. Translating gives CASTRESDTQYF.

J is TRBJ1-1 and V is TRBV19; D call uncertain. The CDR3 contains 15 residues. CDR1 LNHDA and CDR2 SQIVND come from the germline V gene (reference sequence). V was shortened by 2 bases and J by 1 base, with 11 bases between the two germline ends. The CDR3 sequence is CASSILPPGNTEAFF. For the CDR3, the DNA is TGTGCCAGTAGTATACTTCCGCCGGGGAACACTGAAGCTTTCTTT. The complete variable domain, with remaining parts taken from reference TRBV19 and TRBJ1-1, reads DGGITQSPKYLFRKEGQNVTLSCEQNLNHDAMYWYRQDPGQGLRLIYYSQIVNDFQKGDIAEGYSVSREKKESFPLTVTSAQKNPTAFYLCASSILPPGNTEAFFGQGTRLTVV.

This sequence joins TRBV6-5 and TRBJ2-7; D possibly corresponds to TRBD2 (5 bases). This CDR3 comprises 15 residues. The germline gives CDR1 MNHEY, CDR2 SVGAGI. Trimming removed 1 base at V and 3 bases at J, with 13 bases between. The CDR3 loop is CASSYYRGSNYEQYF. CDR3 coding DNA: TGTGCCAGCAGTTACTACCGGGGAAGTAACTACGAGCAGTACTTC.

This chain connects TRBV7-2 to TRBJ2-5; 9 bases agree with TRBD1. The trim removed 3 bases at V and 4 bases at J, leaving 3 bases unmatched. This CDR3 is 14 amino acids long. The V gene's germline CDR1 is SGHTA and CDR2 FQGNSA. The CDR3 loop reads CASSFMGQGETQYF. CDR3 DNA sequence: TGTGCCAGCAGCTTTATGGGACAGGGAGAGACCCAGTACTTC.

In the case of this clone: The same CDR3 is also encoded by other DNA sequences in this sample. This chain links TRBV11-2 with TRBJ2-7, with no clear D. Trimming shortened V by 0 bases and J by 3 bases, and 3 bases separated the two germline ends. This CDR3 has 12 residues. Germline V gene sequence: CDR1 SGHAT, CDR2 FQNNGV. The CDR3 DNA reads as TGTGCCAGCAGCTTAGACCACTACGAGCAGTACTTC. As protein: CASSLDHYEQYF.

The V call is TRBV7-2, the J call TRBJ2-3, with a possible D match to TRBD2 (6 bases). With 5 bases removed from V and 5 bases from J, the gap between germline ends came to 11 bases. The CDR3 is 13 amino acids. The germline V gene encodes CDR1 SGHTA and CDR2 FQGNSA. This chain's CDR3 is CASSMGTGDTQYF. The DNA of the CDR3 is TGTGCCAGCAGCATGGGGACTGGAGATACGCAGTATTTT.

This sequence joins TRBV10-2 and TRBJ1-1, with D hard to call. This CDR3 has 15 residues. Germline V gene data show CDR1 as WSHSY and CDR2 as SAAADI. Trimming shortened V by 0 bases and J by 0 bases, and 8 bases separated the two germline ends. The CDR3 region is CASSESNNLNTEAFF. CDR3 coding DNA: TGCGCCAGCAGTGAGTCGAACAATCTGAACACTGAAGCTTTCTTT.

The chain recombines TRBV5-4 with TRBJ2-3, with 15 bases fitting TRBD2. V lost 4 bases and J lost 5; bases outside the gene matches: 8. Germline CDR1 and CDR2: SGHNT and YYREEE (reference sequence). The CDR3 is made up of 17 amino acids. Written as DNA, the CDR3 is TGTGCCAGCAGCCCTGGGACTAGCGGGGGGCCAAAAGATACGCAGTATTTT. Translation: CASSPGTSGGPKDTQYF.

The CDR3 spells CASSQGLAGSYNEQFF. The CDR3 nucleotides are TGTGCCAGCAGTCAGGGACTAGCGGGAAGCTACAATGAGCAGTTCTTC. The chain joins TRBV27 to TRBJ2-1; 13 positions agree with TRBD2. The CDR3 runs 16 residues. Germline CDR1 and CDR2: MNHEY and SMNVEV (reference sequence). After removal of 5 bases from V and 3 bases from J, the junction contained 4 bases not matched to a gene.

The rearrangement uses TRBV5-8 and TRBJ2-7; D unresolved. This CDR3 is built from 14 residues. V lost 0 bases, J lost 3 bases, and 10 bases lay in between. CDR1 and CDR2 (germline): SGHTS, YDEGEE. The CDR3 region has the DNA TGTGCCAGCAGCTTGGGCGGTTTAATCTACGAGCAGTACTTC. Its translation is CASSLGGLIYEQYF.

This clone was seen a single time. The CDR3 region has the DNA TGTGCCAGCAGTGAAGGACGGGCATTGACTGAAGCTTTCTTT. Translation gives CASSEGRALTEAFF. The rearrangement joins TRBV6-1 to TRBJ1-1; D is ambiguous. CDR3 size: 14 residues. From germline, CDR1 is MNHNS and CDR2 SASEGT. The V end lost 1 base, the J end lost 5 bases, and 11 bases lay between the germline ends.

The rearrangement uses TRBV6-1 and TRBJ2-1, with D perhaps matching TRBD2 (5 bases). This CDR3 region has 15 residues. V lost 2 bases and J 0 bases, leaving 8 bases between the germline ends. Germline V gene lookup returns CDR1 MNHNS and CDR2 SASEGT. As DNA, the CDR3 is TGTGCCAGCAGTGAACGGACTTTCTCCTACAATGAGCAGTTCTTC. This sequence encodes CASSERTFSYNEQFF.

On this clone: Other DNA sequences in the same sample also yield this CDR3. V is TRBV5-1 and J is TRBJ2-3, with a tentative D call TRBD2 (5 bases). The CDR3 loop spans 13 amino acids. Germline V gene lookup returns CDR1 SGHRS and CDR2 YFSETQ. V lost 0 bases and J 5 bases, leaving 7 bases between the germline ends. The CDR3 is CASSLEAVDTQYF. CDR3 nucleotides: TGCGCCAGCAGCTTGGAAGCGGTAGATACGCAGTATTTT.

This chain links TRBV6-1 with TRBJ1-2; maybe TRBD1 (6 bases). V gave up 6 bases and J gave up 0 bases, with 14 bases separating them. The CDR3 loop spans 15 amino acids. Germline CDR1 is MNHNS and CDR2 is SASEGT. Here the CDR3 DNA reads TGTGCCAGCAGGCCCACGGACAGTTCTAACTATGGCTACACCTTC. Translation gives CASRPTDSSNYGYTF.

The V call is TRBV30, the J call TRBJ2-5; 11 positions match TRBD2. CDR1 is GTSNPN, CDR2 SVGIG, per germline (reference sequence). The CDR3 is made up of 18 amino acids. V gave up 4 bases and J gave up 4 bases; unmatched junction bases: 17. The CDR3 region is CAWIPRGVAGGPRETQYF. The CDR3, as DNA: TGTGCCTGGATCCCCCGTGGGGTAGCGGGAGGGCCTAGAGAGACCCAGTACTTC.

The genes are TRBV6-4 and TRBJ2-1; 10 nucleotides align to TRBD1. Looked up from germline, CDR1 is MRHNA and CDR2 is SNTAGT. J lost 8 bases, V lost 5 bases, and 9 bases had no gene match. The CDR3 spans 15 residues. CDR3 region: CASSQGQGIRDEQFF. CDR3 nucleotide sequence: TGTGCCAGCAGTCAGGGACAGGGGATTCGGGATGAGCAGTTCTTC.

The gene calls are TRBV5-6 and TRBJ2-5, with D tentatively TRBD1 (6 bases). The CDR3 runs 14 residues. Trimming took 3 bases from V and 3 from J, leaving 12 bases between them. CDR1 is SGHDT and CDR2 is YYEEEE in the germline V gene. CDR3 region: CASSWWDTKETQYF. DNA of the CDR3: TGTGCCAGCAGCTGGTGGGACACCAAAGAGACCCAGTACTTC.

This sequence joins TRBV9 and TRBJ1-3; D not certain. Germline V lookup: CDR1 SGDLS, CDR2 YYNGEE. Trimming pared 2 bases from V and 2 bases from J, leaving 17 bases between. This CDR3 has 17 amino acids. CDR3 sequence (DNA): TGTGCCAGCAGCGTTGGATGGGCGGATACTACTGGAAACACCATATATTTT. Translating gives CASSVGWADTTGNTIYF.

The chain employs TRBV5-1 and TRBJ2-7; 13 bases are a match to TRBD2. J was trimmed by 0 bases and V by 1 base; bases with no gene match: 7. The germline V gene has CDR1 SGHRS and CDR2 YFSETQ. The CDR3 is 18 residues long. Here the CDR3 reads CASSLTSGRALGSYEQYF. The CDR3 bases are TGCGCCAGCAGCTTGACTAGCGGGAGGGCCCTTGGCTCCTACGAGCAGTACTTC.

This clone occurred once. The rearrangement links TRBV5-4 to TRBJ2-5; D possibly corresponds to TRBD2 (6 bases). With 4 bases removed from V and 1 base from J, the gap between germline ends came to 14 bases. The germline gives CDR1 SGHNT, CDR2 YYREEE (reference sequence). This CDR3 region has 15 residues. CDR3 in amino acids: CASSRDSPIQETQYF. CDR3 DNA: TGTGCCAGCAGCCGGGACTCCCCGATCCAAGAGACCCAGTACTTC.

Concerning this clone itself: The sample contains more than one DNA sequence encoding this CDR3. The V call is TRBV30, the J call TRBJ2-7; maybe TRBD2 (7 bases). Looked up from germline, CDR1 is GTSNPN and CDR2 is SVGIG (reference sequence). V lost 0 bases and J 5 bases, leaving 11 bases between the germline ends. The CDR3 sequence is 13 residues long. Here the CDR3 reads CAWSVRGGNEQYF. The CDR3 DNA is TGTGCCTGGAGTGTTAGGGGGGGCAACGAGCAGTACTTC.

As DNA, the CDR3 is TGTGCCAGCAGCTTAGTTAAGGGGCGCCGAATAGGGGACTCCTACGAGCAGTACTTC. Its translation: CASSLVKGRRIGDSYEQYF. V is TRBV7-2 and J is TRBJ2-7; TRBD1 is a possible D gene (5 bases). From germline, CDR1 is SGHTA and CDR2 FQGNSA. V was trimmed by 1 base and J by 0 bases, leaving 22 bases between them. The CDR3 is 19 residues long.

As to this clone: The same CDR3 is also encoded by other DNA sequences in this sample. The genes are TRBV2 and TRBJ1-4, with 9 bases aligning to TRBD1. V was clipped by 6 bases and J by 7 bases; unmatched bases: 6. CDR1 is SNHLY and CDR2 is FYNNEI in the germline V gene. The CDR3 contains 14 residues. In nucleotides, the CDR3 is TGTGCCAGCAGCCAACAGGGGGCCGGTGAAAAACTGTTTTTT. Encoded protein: CASSQQGAGEKLFF. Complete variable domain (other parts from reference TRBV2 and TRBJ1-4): EPEVTQTPSHQVTQMGQEVILRCVPISNHLYFYWYRQILGQKVEFLVSFYNNEISEKSEIFDDQFSVERPDGSNFTLKIRSTKLEDSAMYFCASSQQGAGEKLFFGSGTQLSVL.

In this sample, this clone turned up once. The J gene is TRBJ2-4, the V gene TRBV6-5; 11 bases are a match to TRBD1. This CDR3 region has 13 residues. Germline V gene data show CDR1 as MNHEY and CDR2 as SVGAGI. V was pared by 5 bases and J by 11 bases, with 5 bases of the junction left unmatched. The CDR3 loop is CASSRGQGAVQYF. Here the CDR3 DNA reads TGTGCCAGCAGTAGAGGACAGGGGGCGGTTCAGTACTTC.

In nucleotides, the CDR3 is TGTGCCAGCAGTTACTCTGGAGGGAGCAGGTACGAGCAGTACTTC. This gives the protein CASSYSGGSRYEQYF. This rearrangement joins TRBV6-5 to TRBJ2-7, with D perhaps matching TRBD2 (6 bases). The CDR3 spans 15 residues. V dropped 0 bases and J dropped 4 bases, with 13 bases sitting between them. CDR1 is MNHEY, CDR2 SVGAGI, per germline.

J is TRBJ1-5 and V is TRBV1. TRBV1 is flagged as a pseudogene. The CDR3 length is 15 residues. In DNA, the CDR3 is TGCACCAGCAGCCAACGGGGGGGCTGGAATCAGCCCCAGCATTTT. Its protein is CTSSQRGGWNQPQHF.